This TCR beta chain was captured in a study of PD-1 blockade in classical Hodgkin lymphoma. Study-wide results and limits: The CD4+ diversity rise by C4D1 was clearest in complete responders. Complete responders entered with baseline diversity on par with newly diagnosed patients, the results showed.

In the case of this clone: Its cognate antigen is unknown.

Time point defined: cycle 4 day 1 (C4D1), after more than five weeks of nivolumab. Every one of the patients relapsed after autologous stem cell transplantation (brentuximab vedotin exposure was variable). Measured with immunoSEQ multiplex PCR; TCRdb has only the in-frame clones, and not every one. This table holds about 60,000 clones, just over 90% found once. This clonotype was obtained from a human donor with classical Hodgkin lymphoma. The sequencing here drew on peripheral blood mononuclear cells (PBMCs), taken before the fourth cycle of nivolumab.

The CDR3 DNA is TGTGCCAGCAGTTACGGACAAAGCTACGAGCAGTACTTC. Its protein product is CASSYGQSYEQYF. The rearrangement uses TRBV27 and TRBJ2-7; tentative D call: TRBD1 (5 bases). V lost 4 bases, J lost 3 bases, and 10 bases lay in between. Germline-derived CDR1 and CDR2 are MNHEY and SMNVEV (reference sequence). The CDR3 totals 13 residues.